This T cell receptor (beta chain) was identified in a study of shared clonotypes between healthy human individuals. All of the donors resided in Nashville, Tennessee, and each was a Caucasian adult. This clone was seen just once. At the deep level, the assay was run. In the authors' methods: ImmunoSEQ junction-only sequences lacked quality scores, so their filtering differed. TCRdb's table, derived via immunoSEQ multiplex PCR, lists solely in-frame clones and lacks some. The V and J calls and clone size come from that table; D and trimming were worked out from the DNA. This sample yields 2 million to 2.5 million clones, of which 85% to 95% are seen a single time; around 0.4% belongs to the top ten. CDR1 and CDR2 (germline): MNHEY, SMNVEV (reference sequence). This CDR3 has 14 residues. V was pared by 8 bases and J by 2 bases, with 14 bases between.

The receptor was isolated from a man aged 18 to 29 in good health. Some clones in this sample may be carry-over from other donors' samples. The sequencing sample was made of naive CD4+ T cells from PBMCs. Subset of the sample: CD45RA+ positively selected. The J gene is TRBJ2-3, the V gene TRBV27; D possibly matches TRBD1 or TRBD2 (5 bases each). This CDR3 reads CASVRDPYTDTQYF. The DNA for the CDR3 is TGTGCCAGCGTCCGGGACCCCTACACAGATACGCAGTATTTT.